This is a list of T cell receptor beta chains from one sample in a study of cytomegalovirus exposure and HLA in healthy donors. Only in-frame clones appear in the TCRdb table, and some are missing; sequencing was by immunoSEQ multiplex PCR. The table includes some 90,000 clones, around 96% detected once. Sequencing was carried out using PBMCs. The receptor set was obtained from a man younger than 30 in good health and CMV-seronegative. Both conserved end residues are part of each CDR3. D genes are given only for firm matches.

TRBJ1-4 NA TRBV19 CASSIGRVNNEKLFF TGTGCCAGTAGTATCGGCAGGGTTAATAATGAAAAACTGTTTTTT
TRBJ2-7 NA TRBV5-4 CASSGGFTYEQYF TGTGCCAGCAGCGGCGGGTTCACCTACGAGCAGTACTTC
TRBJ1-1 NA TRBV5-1 CASSPSLGLEAFF TGCGCCAGCAGCCCTAGCTTAGGACTTGAAGCTTTCTTT
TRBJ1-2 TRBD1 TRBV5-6 CASSLAAGGGYTF TGTGCCAGCAGCTTGGCGGCAGGGGGAGGCTACACCTTC
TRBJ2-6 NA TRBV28 CASRNPQGSGANVLTF TGTGCCAGCAGGAATCCCCAGGGGTCTGGGGCCAACGTCCTGACTTTC
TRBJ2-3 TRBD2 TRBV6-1 CASSETSGDLDTQYF TGTGCCAGCAGTGAGACTAGCGGGGACCTAGATACGCAGTATTTT
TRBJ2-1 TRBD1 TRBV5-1 CASSVGTGEYNEQFF TGCGCCAGCAGCGTGGGGACAGGGGAATACAATGAGCAGTTCTTC
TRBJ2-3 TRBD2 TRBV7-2 CASSKQAGGPDTQYF TGTGCCAGCAGCAAGCAAGCGGGAGGTCCAGATACGCAGTATTTT
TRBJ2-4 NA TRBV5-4 CASSRGEGELLAKNIQYF TGTGCCAGCAGCAGAGGTGAGGGAGAATTACTAGCCAAAAACATTCAGTACTTC
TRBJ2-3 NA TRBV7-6 CASSLGGPDTQYF TGTGCCAGCAGCTTAGGGGGGCCAGATACGCAGTATTTT